The following is a TCR beta chain sequence with its context. Its antigen is not identified. These data are taken from a study of T cell responses to AZD1222 COVID-19 vaccine. Study-level findings and limits: Targets within unmutated variant regions were reportedly found for nearly half of spike-specific TCRs. There were mostly white British donors and more females than males, and clonal diversity was possibly underestimated. Spike-specific TCR breadth and depth went up after people got two AZD1222 doses.

The protocol was immunoSEQ multiplex PCR, while the TCRdb copy is restricted to in-frame clones and leaves out a portion. The table lists about 170,000 clones, over 75% of them singletons, with roughly 6.9% in the top ten. This receptor was obtained from an adult in good health. Material: peripheral blood, obtained on day 0 of AZD1222 vaccination.

The CDR3 spells CASSYVGESSYEQYF. DNA for the CDR3: TGTGCCAGCAGTTACGTAGGTGAGAGCTCCTACGAGCAGTACTTC. The rearrangement joins TRBV6-5 to TRBJ2-7; no firm D call. CDR3 size: 15 residues. V was shortened by 2 bases and J by 0 bases, with 11 bases between the two germline ends. Germline V gene data show CDR1 as MNHEY and CDR2 as SVGAGI.